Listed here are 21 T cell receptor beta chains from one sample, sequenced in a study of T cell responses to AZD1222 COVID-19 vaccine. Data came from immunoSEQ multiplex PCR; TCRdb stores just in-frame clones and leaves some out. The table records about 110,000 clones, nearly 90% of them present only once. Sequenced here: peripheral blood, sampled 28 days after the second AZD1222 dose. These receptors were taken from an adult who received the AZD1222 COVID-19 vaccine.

CDR3 amino acids: CASSTRAEQYF. Written as DNA, the CDR3 is TGTGCCAGCAGCACCAGGGCCGAGCAGTACTTC. The chain has TRBV28 and TRBJ2-7; a possible D gene is TRBD1 (5 bases). The V gene lost 6 bases and the J gene lost 6 bases, with 9 bases spanning the gap. CDR1 is MDHEN and CDR2 is SYDVKM in the germline V gene. The CDR3 totals 11 residues.

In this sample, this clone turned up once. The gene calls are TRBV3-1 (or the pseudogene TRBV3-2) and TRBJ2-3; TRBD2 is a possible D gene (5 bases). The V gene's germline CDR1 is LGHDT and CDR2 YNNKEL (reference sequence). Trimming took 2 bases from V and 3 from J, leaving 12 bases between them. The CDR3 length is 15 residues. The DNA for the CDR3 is TGTGCCAGCAGCCAAACGGGGTCCCCTACAGATACGCAGTATTTT. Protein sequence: CASSQTGSPTDTQYF.

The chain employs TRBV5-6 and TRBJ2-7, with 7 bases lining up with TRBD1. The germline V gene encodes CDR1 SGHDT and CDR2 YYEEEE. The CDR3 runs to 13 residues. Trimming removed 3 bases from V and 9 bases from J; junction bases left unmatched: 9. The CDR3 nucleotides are TGTGCCAGCAGCTCATTAACAGGGGTTGCGCAGTACTTC. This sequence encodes CASSSLTGVAQYF.

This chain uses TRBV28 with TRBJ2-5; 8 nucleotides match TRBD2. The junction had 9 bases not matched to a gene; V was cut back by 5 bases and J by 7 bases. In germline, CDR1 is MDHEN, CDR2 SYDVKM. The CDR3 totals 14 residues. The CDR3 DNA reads TGTGCCAGCAGTCCCAGGCTAGCGGGTCGGACCCAGTACTTC. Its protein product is CASSPRLAGRTQYF.

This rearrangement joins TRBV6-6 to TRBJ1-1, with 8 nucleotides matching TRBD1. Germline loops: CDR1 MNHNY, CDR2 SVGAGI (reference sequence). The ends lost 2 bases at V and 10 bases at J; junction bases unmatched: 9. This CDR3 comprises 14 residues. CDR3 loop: CASSYLDRGGRAFF. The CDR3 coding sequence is TGTGCCAGCAGTTACCTTGACAGGGGAGGTCGAGCTTTCTTT.

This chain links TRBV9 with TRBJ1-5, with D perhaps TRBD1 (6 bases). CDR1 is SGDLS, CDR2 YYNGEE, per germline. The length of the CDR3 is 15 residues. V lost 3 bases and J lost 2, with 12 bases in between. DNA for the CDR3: TGTGCCAGCAGCGCGGGACAAGGTGGCAATCAGCCCCAGCATTTT. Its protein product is CASSAGQGGNQPQHF. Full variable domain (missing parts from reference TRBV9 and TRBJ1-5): DSGVTQTPKHLITATGQRVTLRCSPRSGDLSVYWYQQSLDQGLQFLIQYYNGEERAKGNILERFSAQQFPDLHSELNLSSLELGDSALYFCASSAGQGGNQPQHFGDGTRLSIL.

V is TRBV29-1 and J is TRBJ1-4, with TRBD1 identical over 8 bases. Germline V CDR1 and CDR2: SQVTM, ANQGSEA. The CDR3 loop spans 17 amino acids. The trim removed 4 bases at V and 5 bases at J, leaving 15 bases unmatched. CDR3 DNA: TGCAGCGTTGCGGCCCGGACAGGGATGGGGGGGAATGAAAAACTGTTTTTT. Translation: CSVAARTGMGGNEKLFF.

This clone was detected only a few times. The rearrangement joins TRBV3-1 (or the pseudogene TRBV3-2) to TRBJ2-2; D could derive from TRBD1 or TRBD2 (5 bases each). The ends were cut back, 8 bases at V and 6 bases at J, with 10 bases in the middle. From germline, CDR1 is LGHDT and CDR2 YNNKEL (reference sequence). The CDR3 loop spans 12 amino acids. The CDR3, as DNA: TGTGCCAGCGGGGGAACTCCCGGGGAGCTGTTTTTT. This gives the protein CASGGTPGELFF.

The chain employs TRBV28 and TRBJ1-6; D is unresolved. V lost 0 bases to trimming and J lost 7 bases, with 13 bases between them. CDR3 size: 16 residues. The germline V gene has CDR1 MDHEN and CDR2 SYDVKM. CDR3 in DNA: TGTGCCAGCAGTTTATGGTTGGAATATTGGAATTCACCCCTCCACTTT. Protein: CASSLWLEYWNSPLHF.

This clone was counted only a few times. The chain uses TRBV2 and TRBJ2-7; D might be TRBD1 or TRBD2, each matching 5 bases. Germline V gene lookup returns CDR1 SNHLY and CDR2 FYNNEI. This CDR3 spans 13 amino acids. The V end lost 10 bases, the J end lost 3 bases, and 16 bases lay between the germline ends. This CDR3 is CAIIRDGLYEQYF. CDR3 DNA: TGTGCCATTATCCGGGACGGCCTCTACGAGCAGTACTTC.

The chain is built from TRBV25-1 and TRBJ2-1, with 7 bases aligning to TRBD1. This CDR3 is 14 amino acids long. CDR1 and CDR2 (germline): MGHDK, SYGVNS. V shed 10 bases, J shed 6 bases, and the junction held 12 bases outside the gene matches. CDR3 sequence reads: CATMRQGSGNEQFF. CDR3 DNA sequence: TGTGCCACCATGAGACAGGGCTCGGGCAATGAGCAGTTCTTC.

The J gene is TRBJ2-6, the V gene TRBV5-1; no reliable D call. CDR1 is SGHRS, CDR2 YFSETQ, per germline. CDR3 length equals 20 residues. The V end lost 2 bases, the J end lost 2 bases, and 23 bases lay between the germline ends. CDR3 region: CASSFLPGRRTSPGANVLTF. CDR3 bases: TGCGCCAGCAGCTTCCTCCCGGGTAGGAGAACCTCCCCTGGGGCCAACGTCCTGACTTTC.

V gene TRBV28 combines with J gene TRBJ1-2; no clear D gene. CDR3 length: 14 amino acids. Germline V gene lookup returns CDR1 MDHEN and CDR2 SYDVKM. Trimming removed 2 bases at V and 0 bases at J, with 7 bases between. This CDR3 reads CASSLDEANYGYTF. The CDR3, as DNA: TGTGCCAGCAGTTTAGACGAAGCTAACTATGGCTACACCTTC.

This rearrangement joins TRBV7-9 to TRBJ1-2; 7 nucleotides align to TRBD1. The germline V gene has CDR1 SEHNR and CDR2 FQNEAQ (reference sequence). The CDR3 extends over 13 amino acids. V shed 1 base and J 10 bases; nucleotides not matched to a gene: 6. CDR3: CASSLGTGGDYTF. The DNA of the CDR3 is TGTGCCAGCAGCTTAGGGACAGGAGGGGACTACACCTTC.

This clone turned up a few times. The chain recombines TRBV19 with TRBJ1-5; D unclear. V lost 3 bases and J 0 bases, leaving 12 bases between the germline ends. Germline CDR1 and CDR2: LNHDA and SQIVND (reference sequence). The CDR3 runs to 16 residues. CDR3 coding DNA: TGTGCCAGTAGTATGGCCCACGGGGATAGCAATCAGCCCCAGCATTTT. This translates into CASSMAHGDSNQPQHF.

This CDR3 is CASSYLGTVISGELFF. In DNA form, the CDR3 reads TGTGCCAGCAGTTACCTGGGGACAGTTATTTCCGGGGAGCTGTTTTTT. V gene TRBV6-2 or TRBV6-3 combines with J gene TRBJ2-2; 7 bases agree with TRBD1. This CDR3 is 16 amino acids long. Per the germline V gene, CDR1 is MNHEY and CDR2 is SVGEGT. Trimming removed 2 bases from V and 6 bases from J; junction bases left unmatched: 9.

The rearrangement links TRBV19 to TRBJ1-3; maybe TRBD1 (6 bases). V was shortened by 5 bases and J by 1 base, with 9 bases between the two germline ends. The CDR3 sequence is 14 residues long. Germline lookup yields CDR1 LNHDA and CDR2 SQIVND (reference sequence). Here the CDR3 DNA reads TGTGCCAGTAGTGCTACAGGGTCTGGAAACACCATATATTTT. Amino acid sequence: CASSATGSGNTIYF.

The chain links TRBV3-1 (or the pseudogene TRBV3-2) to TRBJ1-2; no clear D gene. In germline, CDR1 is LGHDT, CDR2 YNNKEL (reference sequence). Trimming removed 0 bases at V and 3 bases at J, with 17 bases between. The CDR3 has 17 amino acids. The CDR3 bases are TGTGCCAGCAGCCAAGATCTGGTAGGCCTCGTAGACTATGGCTACACCTTC. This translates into CASSQDLVGLVDYGYTF.

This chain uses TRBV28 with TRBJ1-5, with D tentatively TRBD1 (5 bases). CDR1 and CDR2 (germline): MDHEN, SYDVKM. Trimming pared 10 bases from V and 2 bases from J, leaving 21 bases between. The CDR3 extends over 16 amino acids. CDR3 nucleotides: TGTGCCACCTCATCGGGGCAGGCGGGTGGCAATCAGCCCCAGCATTTT. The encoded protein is CATSSGQAGGNQPQHF.

The chain's CDR3 is CASSSGGEVYGYTF. The CDR3 DNA sequence: TGTGCCAGCAGCTCAGGGGGCGAAGTCTATGGCTACACCTTC. The V gene is TRBV5-6, the J gene TRBJ1-2; 8 bases match TRBD1. The junction had 5 bases not matched to a gene; V was cut back by 3 bases and J by 4 bases. From germline, CDR1 is SGHDT and CDR2 YYEEEE. CDR3 size: 14 residues.

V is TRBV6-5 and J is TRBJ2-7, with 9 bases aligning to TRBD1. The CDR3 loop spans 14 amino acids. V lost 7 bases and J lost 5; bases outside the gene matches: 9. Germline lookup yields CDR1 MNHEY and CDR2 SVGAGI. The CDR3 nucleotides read TGTGCCAGCACCCCCGGGGACAGGGACAACGAGCAGTACTTC. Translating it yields CASTPGDRDNEQYF.